The table lists the clone carrying this T cell receptor beta chain with a few counts. Its antigen is still unknown. The sample originates from a study of T cell repertoires in cytomegalovirus infection. Each CDR3 protein is one row after TCRdb ran MiXCR on the reads. The table has hundreds of thousands of distinct CDR3 sequences, more than 40% seen once. CDR3 length: 21 amino acids. Germline V gene data show CDR1 as SEHNR and CDR2 as FQNEAQ (reference sequence). J was trimmed by 1 base and V by 3 bases; bases with no gene match: 15. The chain is built from TRBV7-9 and TRBJ2-6; 10 bases line up with TRBD1. This clonotype was sampled from a human donor in good health (CMV status not recorded). Some clones in this sample may be carry-over from other donors' samples. The starting material was cultured PBMCs, obtained from culture after CMV antigen stimulation. The CDR3 nucleotides read TGTGCCAGCAGCTTGGGGGCCGACAGGGGGCTAAGACTTTCTGGGGCCAACGTCCTGACTTTC. Encoded protein: CASSLGADRGLRLSGANVLTF. The variable domain in full, with the rest retrieved from reference TRBV7-9 and TRBJ2-6, is DTGVSQNPRHKITKRGQNVTFRCDPISEHNRLYWYRQTLGQGPEFLTYFQNEAQLEKSRLLSDRFSAERPKGSFSTLEIQRTEQGDSAMYLCASSLGADRGLRLSGANVLTFGAGSRLTVL.